One sample yielded the 29 T cell receptor beta chains listed below, sequenced in a study of blood T cell repertoires in COVID-19. TCRdb keeps only in-frame clones here, not all; method: immunoSEQ multiplex PCR. The sample consists of some 63,000 clones, 65% to 80% of them appearing once. Sample: peripheral blood. Source of these receptors: a human donor in a cohort sampled during active COVID-19.

The gene calls are TRBV4-3 and TRBJ2-2, with 13 bases matching TRBD2. J was trimmed by 8 bases and V by 4 bases; bases with no gene match: 7. This CDR3 contains 16 residues. CDR1 and CDR2 (germline): LGHNA, YSLEER. This CDR3 is CASSPRLAGGAGELFF. Here the CDR3 DNA reads TGCGCCAGCAGCCCCCGACTAGCGGGAGGAGCGGGGGAGCTGTTTTTT.

The chain is built from TRBV7-3 and TRBJ2-3; 12 bases are a match to TRBD2. Per the germline V gene, CDR1 is SGHTA and CDR2 is FQGTGA. The trim removed 0 bases at V and 0 bases at J, leaving 1 base unmatched. The CDR3 has 17 residues. CDR3 DNA sequence: TGTGCCAGCAGCTTAACCGGGACTAGCGGGAGCACAGATACGCAGTATTTT. It codes for CASSLTGTSGSTDTQYF.

This clone was detected once. The genes are TRBV9 and TRBJ2-7, with D hard to call. This CDR3 is built from 14 residues. V was cut by 0 bases and J by 3 bases, with 10 bases left in between. The germline V gene encodes CDR1 SGDLS and CDR2 YYNGEE. In nucleotides, the CDR3 is TGTGCCAGCAGCGTAGGTGTAGGAGTCTACGAGCAGTACTTC. Protein: CASSVGVGVYEQYF.

CDR3 amino acids: CASSLGTSGSTEQYF. The CDR3 DNA reads as TGTGCCAGCAGCCTTGGGACTAGCGGGAGTACCGAGCAGTACTTC. This chain links TRBV7-9 with TRBJ2-7; TRBD2 aligns across 14 bases. The V segment lost 5 bases and the J segment 6 bases; nucleotides outside the gene matches: 6. The length of the CDR3 is 15 residues. Germline V gene lookup returns CDR1 SEHNR and CDR2 FQNEAQ (reference sequence).

The V and J genes are TRBV5-1 and TRBJ2-7; D may be TRBD2 (7 bases). The CDR3 has 16 residues. The germline gives CDR1 SGHRS, CDR2 YFSETQ. V lost 3 bases and J 0 bases, leaving 16 bases between the germline ends. The CDR3 coding sequence is TGCGCCAGCAGCTCGTGGGGGGGCGGGAGCTCCTACGAGCAGTACTTC. Protein product: CASSSWGGGSSYEQYF. Together with reference TRBV5-1 and TRBJ2-7, the CDR3 gives the full variable domain: KAGVTQTPRYLIKTRGQQVTLSCSPISGHRSVSWYQQTPGQGLQFLFEYFSETQRNKGNFPGRFSGRQFSNSRSEMNVSTLELGDSALYLCASSSWGGGSSYEQYFGPGTRLTVT.

The rearrangement uses TRBV29-1 and TRBJ2-1, with 9 nucleotides matching TRBD1. J gave up 6 bases and V 6 bases, and 12 bases lay outside the gene matches. This CDR3 has 15 amino acids. Germline CDR1 and CDR2: SQVTM and ANQGSEA. The DNA of the CDR3 is TGCAGCGTAGTTCCGGGACAGGGTCGGGGCAATGAGCAGTTCTTC. Protein sequence: CSVVPGQGRGNEQFF.

This sequence joins TRBV27 and TRBJ2-1; TRBD2 aligns across 16 bases. The trim removed 6 bases at V and 5 bases at J, leaving 13 bases unmatched. From germline, CDR1 is MNHEY and CDR2 SMNVEV (reference sequence). The CDR3 has 19 amino acids. This CDR3 is CASSPGLAGGWLANNEQFF. CDR3 nucleotide sequence: TGTGCCAGCAGCCCGGGACTAGCGGGAGGGTGGTTGGCCAACAATGAGCAGTTCTTC.

The chain links TRBV5-6 to TRBJ2-7; 11 nucleotides line up with TRBD2. Germline CDR1 and CDR2: SGHDT and YYEEEE. The length of the CDR3 is 16 residues. V lost 3 bases, J lost 2 bases, and 7 bases stayed unmatched. CDR3 loop: CASSWGTSGPTYEQYF. The CDR3 DNA reads TGTGCCAGCAGCTGGGGGACTAGCGGACCAACCTACGAGCAGTACTTC.

V and J are TRBV5-1 and TRBJ1-1, with TRBD1 as a possible D gene (5 bases). Germline lookup yields CDR1 SGHRS and CDR2 YFSETQ. The CDR3 is 13 amino acids. V lost 4 bases, J lost 5 bases, and 12 bases lay in between. CDR3 sequence reads: CASSLKGDTEAFF. CDR3 DNA sequence: TGCGCCAGCAGCCTCAAAGGGGATACTGAAGCTTTCTTT.

The genes are TRBV6-5 and TRBJ1-6, with 9 bases that match TRBD1. This CDR3 comprises 15 residues. Germline V lookup: CDR1 MNHEY, CDR2 SVGAGI. The V and J ends lost 6 bases and 9 bases, in that order; junction bases with no gene match: 9. This CDR3 is CASSLSGQGGSPLHF. DNA for the CDR3: TGTGCCAGCAGCCTATCGGGACAGGGTGGTTCACCCCTCCACTTT.

This clone has a handful of counts. V is TRBV19 and J is TRBJ2-1; the D gene is possibly TRBD1 (5 bases). Looked up from germline, CDR1 is LNHDA and CDR2 is SQIVND (reference sequence). The CDR3 sequence is 14 residues long. Between the trimmed V and J ends, which lost 5 bases and 6 bases, there was a span of 14 bases. Written as DNA, the CDR3 is TGTGCCAGTAGTTCCTCGACAGACCTCAATGAGCAGTTCTTC. Translating gives CASSSSTDLNEQFF. The variable domain in full, completed from reference TRBV19 and TRBJ2-1, reads DGGITQSPKYLFRKEGQNVTLSCEQNLNHDAMYWYRQDPGQGLRLIYYSQIVNDFQKGDIAEGYSVSREKKESFPLTVTSAQKNPTAFYLCASSSSTDLNEQFFGPGTRLTVL.

The rearrangement joins TRBV18 to TRBJ2-5; 8 nucleotides agree with TRBD2. Looked up from germline, CDR1 is KGHSH and CDR2 is LQKENI. With V trimmed by 2 bases and J by 5 bases, 7 bases remained unmatched. This CDR3 region has 15 residues. The CDR3 DNA follows: TGTGCCAGCTCACCATCGGGAGGGCCGGAGGAGACCCAGTACTTC. Its protein product is CASSPSGGPEETQYF.

In this sample, this clone turned up a few times. The gene calls are TRBV11-3 and TRBJ2-1; 12 bases align to TRBD2. The CDR3 is 15 residues long. V shed 4 bases, J shed 7 bases, and the junction held 5 bases outside the gene matches. Germline CDR1 and CDR2: SGHNT and YENEEA. CDR3 coding DNA: TGTGCCAGCAGCTCTAGCGGGAGGGCCTGGAATGAGCAGTTCTTC. Translated: CASSSSGRAWNEQFF.

The chain combines TRBV6-6 with TRBJ2-5; TRBD2 matches 10 bases. Germline CDR1 reads MNHNY; CDR2 reads SVGAGI (reference sequence). Trimming cost V 5 bases and J 4 bases; bases outside gene matches: 7. This CDR3 is 15 amino acids long. CDR3 protein: CASSPLAGARETQYF. As DNA, the CDR3 is TGTGCCAGCAGTCCCCTAGCGGGAGCGAGAGAGACCCAGTACTTC.

In this sample, this clone turned up a few times. V is TRBV24-1 and J is TRBJ2-1, with TRBD1 matching over 9 bases. V shed 7 bases and J 8 bases; nucleotides not matched to a gene: 5. The length of the CDR3 is 13 residues. Per the germline V gene, CDR1 is KGHDR and CDR2 is SFDVKD. CDR3: CATRPDRGDEQFF. CDR3 sequence (DNA): TGTGCCACCAGACCGGACAGGGGTGATGAGCAGTTCTTC.

This clone was seen a few times. This chain connects TRBV9 to TRBJ2-1, with a possible D match to TRBD2 (5 bases). The CDR3 extends over 13 amino acids. Germline V CDR1 and CDR2: SGDLS, YYNGEE. With 4 bases removed from V and 10 bases from J, the gap between germline ends came to 15 bases. The CDR3 here is CASSSRGNWEQFF. CDR3 nucleotides: TGTGCCAGCAGCTCCCGGGGAAATTGGGAGCAGTTCTTC.

This chain uses TRBV7-2 with TRBJ2-1, with D possibly TRBD2 on 5 matching bases. Germline loops: CDR1 SGHTA, CDR2 FQGNSA. This CDR3 comprises 14 residues. V was clipped by 5 bases and J by 0 bases, with 8 bases between them. CDR3 residues: CASSNGGSYNEQFF. In nucleotides, the CDR3 is TGTGCCAGCAGCAACGGAGGCTCCTACAATGAGCAGTTCTTC.

This clone was observed a handful of times. The rearrangement links TRBV11-2 to TRBJ2-1; 11 positions match TRBD2. Trimming at V came to 5 bases and at J to 10 bases, leaving 13 bases not matched to a gene. Germline V gives CDR1 SGHAT, CDR2 FQNNGV. This CDR3 has 16 amino acids. This CDR3 is CASSLLAGGRLKEQFF. CDR3 in DNA: TGTGCCAGCAGCCTCCTAGCGGGAGGCCGGTTAAAAGAGCAGTTCTTC.

V is TRBV23-1 and J is TRBJ2-7, with D uncertain. TRBV23-1 is an ORF; its function is uncertain. The CDR3 has 13 residues. Trimming cost V 4 bases and J 0 bases, with 7 bases left between them. CDR3: CASSPLPSYEQYF. The CDR3 DNA reads TGCGCCAGCAGTCCCCTTCCCTCCTACGAGCAGTACTTC.

This rearrangement joins TRBV10-3 to TRBJ2-1, with 7 bases fitting TRBD1. Trimming took 2 bases from V and 5 from J; bases not matched to a gene: 3. This CDR3 is built from 14 residues. CDR1 and CDR2 from the germline V gene are ENHRY and SYGVKD. CDR3 region: CAISETQGNNEQFF. CDR3 in DNA: TGTGCCATCAGTGAGACACAGGGGAACAATGAGCAGTTCTTC.

CDR3 in DNA: TGTGCCTGGAGTGCTCCCTCTCGGGTTTATAGCAATCAGCCCCAGCATTTT. Residues: CAWSAPSRVYSNQPQHF. This rearrangement joins TRBV30 to TRBJ1-5, with D hard to call. V was pared by 1 base and J by 0 bases, with 16 bases between. The CDR3 runs 17 residues. The germline CDR1 and CDR2 sequences are GTSNPN and SVGIG (reference sequence).

The V gene is TRBV4-3, the J gene TRBJ2-6, with a tentative D call TRBD2 (5 bases). Deletions cut 4 bases from V and 2 bases from J, with 21 bases between. The CDR3 is 19 amino acids. Germline CDR1 and CDR2: LGHNA and YSLEER. The CDR3 region is CASSPKHEGVAPGANVLTF. CDR3 bases: TGCGCCAGCAGCCCGAAACACGAGGGAGTCGCCCCTGGGGCCAACGTCCTGACTTTC.

By proportion, this clone is medium-sized. The same CDR3 is also encoded by other DNA sequences in this sample. V and J are TRBV9 and TRBJ2-7, with TRBD1 identical over 9 bases. With V trimmed by 2 bases and J by 2 bases, 2 bases remained unmatched. The CDR3 sequence is 14 residues long. Germline V gene lookup returns CDR1 SGDLS and CDR2 YYNGEE. Here the CDR3 reads CASSVGQGTYEQYF. The CDR3 DNA sequence: TGTGCCAGCAGCGTCGGACAGGGGACCTACGAGCAGTACTTC.

This clone occurred a few times. This chain links TRBV29-1 with TRBJ1-1, with D hard to call. The CDR3 covers 12 residues. The V gene's germline CDR1 is SQVTM and CDR2 ANQGSEA. Trimming took 2 bases from V and 9 from J, leaving 13 bases between them. CDR3 loop: CSVERSGNQAFF. As DNA, the CDR3 is TGCAGCGTTGAACGGTCGGGAAACCAAGCTTTCTTT.

The gene calls are TRBV7-3 and TRBJ2-3; D is unclear. V lost 5 bases, J lost 0 bases, and 3 bases lay in between. The germline V gene encodes CDR1 SGHTA and CDR2 FQGTGA. The CDR3 has 12 residues. CDR3 coding DNA: TGTGCCAGCAGCCTGAGCACAGATACGCAGTATTTT. Its translation: CASSLSTDTQYF.

This chain uses TRBV19 with TRBJ2-1, with 8 bases aligning to TRBD2. The CDR3 is 19 residues long. Germline lookup yields CDR1 LNHDA and CDR2 SQIVND (reference sequence). V lost 2 bases and J lost 0; bases outside the gene matches: 12. CDR3 loop: CASSIRGLAFGSSYNEQFF. The DNA of the CDR3 is TGTGCCAGTAGTATAAGAGGACTAGCCTTCGGGAGCTCCTACAATGAGCAGTTCTTC. Supplemented by reference TRBV19 and TRBJ2-1, the full variable domain reads DGGITQSPKYLFRKEGQNVTLSCEQNLNHDAMYWYRQDPGQGLRLIYYSQIVNDFQKGDIAEGYSVSREKKESFPLTVTSAQKNPTAFYLCASSIRGLAFGSSYNEQFFGPGTRLTVL.

The gene calls are TRBV29-1 and TRBJ1-3; 7 bases align to TRBD1. CDR1 and CDR2 (germline): SQVTM, ANQGSEA. The V segment lost 3 bases and the J segment 2 bases; nucleotides outside the gene matches: 4. CDR3 length equals 14 residues. CDR3 in DNA: TGCAGCGTTGATGGAGACAGGGCTGGAAACACCATATATTTT. Residues: CSVDGDRAGNTIYF.

Only a few counts were recorded for this clone. This chain connects TRBV16 to TRBJ2-3; possible D gene TRBD1, 6 bases. V was trimmed by 4 bases and J by 2 bases, leaving 28 bases between them. The CDR3 has 20 residues. Germline loops: CDR1 KGHSY, CDR2 FQNENV. CDR3 coding DNA: TGTGCCAGCAGCCGACTCCTCCCCCGGCAGGGGAAAGAGGTCACAGATACGCAGTATTTT. Its protein product is CASSRLLPRQGKEVTDTQYF. The entire variable domain, with the rest obtained from reference TRBV16 and TRBJ2-3, is as follows: GEEVAQTPKHLVRGEGQKAKLYCAPIKGHSYVFWYQQVLKNEFKFLISFQNENVFDETGMPKERFSAKCLPNSPCSLEIQATKLEDSAVYFCASSRLLPRQGKEVTDTQYFGPGTRLTVL.

The gene calls are TRBV11-2 and TRBJ1-2; maybe TRBD1 (5 bases). The CDR3 totals 13 residues. CDR1 is SGHAT, CDR2 FQNNGV, per germline. The V end lost 1 base, the J end lost 2 bases, and 5 bases lay between the germline ends. CDR3 DNA sequence: TGTGCCAGCAGCTTAGGACAGAACTATGGCTACACCTTC. It codes for CASSLGQNYGYTF.